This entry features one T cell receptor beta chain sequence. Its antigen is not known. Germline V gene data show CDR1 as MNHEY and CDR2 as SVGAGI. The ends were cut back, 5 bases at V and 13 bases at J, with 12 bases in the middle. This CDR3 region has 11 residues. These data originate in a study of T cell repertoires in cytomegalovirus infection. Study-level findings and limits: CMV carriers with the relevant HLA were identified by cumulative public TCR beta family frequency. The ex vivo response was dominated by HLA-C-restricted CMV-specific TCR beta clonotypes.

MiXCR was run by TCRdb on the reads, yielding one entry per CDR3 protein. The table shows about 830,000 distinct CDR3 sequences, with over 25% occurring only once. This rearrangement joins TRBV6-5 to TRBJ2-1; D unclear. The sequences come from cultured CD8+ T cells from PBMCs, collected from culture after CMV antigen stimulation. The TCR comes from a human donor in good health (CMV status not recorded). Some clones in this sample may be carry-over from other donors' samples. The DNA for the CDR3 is TGTGCCAGCAGTCCGGCGGTGGTTCAGTTCTTC. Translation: CASSPAVVQFF.